This T cell receptor (beta chain) was sequenced for a study of T cells in Graves' hyperthyroidism and ophthalmopathy. Per the germline V gene, CDR1 is MDHEN and CDR2 is SYDVKM. The V end lost 4 bases, the J end lost 0 bases, and 7 bases lay between the germline ends. The CDR3 has 13 amino acids. At least ten counts were recorded for this clonotype. Diagnoses were established using clinical symptoms, serum thyroxine and TRAb, thyroid ultrasound and orbital computed tomography. The study collected blood at first hyperthyroidism diagnosis, before any ophthalmopathy symptoms arose. This sample holds PBMCs from about 9.3 ml fresh peripheral blood. The investigators amplified TCR beta CDR3 regions from RNA transcripts. During a first-round RT-PCR of the TCR CDR3, the HTBI primer set was used. Each CDR3 protein is one row after TCRdb ran MiXCR on the multiplex PCR reads. The sample holds 370,000 or so distinct CDR3 sequences, about 13% seen once.

The sample was blood. This sequence joins TRBV28 and TRBJ2-7; no clear D gene. This sequence was found in a man aged 25-45 years with Graves' hyperthyroidism that later progressed to Graves' ophthalmopathy. For the CDR3, the DNA is TGTGCCAGCAGTTCGCAACCCTCCTACGAGCAGTACTTC. It specifies CASSSQPSYEQYF.